This T cell receptor beta chain was identified in a study of cytomegalovirus exposure and HLA in healthy donors (dated 2017 in TCRdb). For the wider study: A later analysis indicated that the 120 validation repertoires were generated on the platform also employed for the 700 or so repertoires of the first cohort. The study aimed to test whether signatures of past pathogen exposure could be identified by cataloging public T cell receptors. Along with the roughly 670-subject first cohort, a separate validation cohort of approximately 110 different subjects was used. High-throughput TCR immunosequencing, statistical association of individual TCRs with disease status, and machine learning were combined to predict cytomegalovirus infection status. Results the study describes overall, beyond this receptor: Three of the identified cytomegalovirus-associated TCR beta chains were confirmed in vitro to be specific for cytomegalovirus antigens. Across donors, most TCR sequences were observed very rarely, whereas some public TCRs were present in many individuals. The authors suggested that the approach could potentially be extended to other disease states and immunological phenotypes. A later analysis found that TCRs clustered in the first cohort also tended to co-occur in the approximately 120 validation repertoires, with approximately 93% of cluster scores above 0. A later analysis had no HLA typing for the validation cohort, so co-occurrence there was scored across all 110 or so repertoires. Cytomegalovirus status was reported to be diagnosed by the classifier with high specificity and sensitivity in both the original and validation cohorts. In the study, 164 TCR beta chains were listed as associated with cytomegalovirus.

The donors were included in the validation cohort of 90 to 150 subjects, a group kept apart from the roughly 690-subject first cohort. Libraries were built with the immunoSEQ multiplex PCR assay. The paper's processing steps were these. A statistical classification framework was built for diagnosing cytomegalovirus status from the catalog of TCR beta chain sequences. TCRdb re-hosts the immuneACCESS table, in-frame sequences only. Its copies lack some clones; in the studies checked, an unresolved V gene accounts for under half of them, and the cause for the rest is not known. From that table come the V and J calls and clone size; the DNA was used to work out D and trimming. For this sample the table gives roughly 220,000 clones, of which around 80% were detected only once. Of the sample, 11% to 15% falls within the top ten clones. About this clone itself: Its antigen is unknown. No base-level quality is on record; no much larger clone is a single base apart.

Trimmed from V: 0 bases; trimmed from J: 6 bases; junction bases lacking a gene match: 6. From cysteine to phenylalanine, the CDR3 is 16 amino acids long. The kept DNA is CDR3 alone, 48 bases in frame from the first base. As encoded in the germline V gene, CDR1 is SGHRS while CDR2 is YFSETQ. The sample was PBMCs. The V and J segments used are TRBV5-1 and TRBJ2-1, with 10 middle bases fitting TRBD2. The receptor was isolated from a woman aged 30 to 39 in good health and CMV-seropositive. The nucleotides read TGCGCCAGCAGCTTGGAGGGTAGCGGGAGGAGCAATGAGCAGTTCTTC. Its translation is CASSLEGSGRSNEQFF.